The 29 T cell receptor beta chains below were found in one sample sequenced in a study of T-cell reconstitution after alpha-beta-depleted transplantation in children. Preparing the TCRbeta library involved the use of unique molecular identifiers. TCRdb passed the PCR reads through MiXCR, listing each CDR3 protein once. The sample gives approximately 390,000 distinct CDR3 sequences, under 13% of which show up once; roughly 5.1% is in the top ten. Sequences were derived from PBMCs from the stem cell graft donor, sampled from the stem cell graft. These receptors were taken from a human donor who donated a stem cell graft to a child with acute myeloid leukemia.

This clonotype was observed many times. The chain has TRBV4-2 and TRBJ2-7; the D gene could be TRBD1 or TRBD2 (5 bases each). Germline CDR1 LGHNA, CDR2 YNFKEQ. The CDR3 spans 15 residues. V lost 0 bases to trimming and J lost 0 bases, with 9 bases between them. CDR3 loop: CASSQEPGSSYEQYF. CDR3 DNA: TGTGCCAGCAGCCAAGAGCCAGGGAGCTCCTACGAGCAGTACTTC.

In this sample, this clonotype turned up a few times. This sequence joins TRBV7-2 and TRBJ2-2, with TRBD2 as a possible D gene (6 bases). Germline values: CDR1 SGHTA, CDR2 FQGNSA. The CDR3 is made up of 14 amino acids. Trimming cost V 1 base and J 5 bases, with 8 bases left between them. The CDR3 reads CASSLGRETGELFF. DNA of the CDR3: TGTGCCAGCAGCTTAGGTCGGGAGACCGGGGAGCTGTTTTTT.

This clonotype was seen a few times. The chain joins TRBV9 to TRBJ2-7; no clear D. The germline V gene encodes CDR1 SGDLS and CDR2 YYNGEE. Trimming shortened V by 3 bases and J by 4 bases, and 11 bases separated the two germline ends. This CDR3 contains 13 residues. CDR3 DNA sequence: TGTGCCAGCAGCGCATCGTGGGGTTACGAGCAGTACTTC. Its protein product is CASSASWGYEQYF.

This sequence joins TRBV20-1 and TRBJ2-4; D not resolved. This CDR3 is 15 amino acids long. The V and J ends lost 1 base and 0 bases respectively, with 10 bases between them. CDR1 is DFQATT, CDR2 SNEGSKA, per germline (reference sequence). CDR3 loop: CSARVAALAKNIQYF. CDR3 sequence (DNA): TGCAGTGCTAGAGTGGCGGCTCTAGCCAAAAACATTCAGTACTTC.

This CDR3 reads CSARVGGRTSGTQYF. DNA of the CDR3: TGCAGTGCTAGGGTGGGGGGAAGAACGTCGGGGACCCAGTACTTC. The J gene is TRBJ2-5, the V gene TRBV20-1, with D perhaps matching TRBD2 (6 bases). Germline V lookup: CDR1 DFQATT, CDR2 SNEGSKA (reference sequence). The CDR3 loop spans 15 amino acids. V was pared by 3 bases and J by 7 bases, with 21 bases between.

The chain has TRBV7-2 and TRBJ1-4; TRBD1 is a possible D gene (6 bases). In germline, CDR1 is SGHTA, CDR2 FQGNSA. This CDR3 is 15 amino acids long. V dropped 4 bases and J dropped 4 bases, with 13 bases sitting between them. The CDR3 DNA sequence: TGTGCCAGCAGCTCCCGGGACAACATTAATGAAAAACTGTTTTTT. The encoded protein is CASSSRDNINEKLFF.

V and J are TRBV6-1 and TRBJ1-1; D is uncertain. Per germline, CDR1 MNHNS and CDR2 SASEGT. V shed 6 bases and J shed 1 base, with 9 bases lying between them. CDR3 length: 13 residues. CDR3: CASRHNKNTEAFF. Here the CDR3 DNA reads TGTGCCAGCAGACATAATAAGAACACTGAAGCTTTCTTT.

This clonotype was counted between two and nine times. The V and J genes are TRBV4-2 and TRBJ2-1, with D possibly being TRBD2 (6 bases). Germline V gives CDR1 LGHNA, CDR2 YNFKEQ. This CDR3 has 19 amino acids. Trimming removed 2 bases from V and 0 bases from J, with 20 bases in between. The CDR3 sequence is CASSQTPWGEIHSYNEQFF. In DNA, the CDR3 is TGTGCCAGCAGCCAAACCCCCTGGGGGGAGATACACTCCTACAATGAGCAGTTCTTC.

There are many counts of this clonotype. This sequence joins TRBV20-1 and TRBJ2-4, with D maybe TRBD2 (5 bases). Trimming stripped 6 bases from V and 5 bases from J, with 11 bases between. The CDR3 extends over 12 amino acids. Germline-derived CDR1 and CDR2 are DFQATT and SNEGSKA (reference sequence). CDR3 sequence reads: CSAGVRQNIQYF. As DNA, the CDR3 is TGCAGTGCCGGGGTGCGCCAAAACATTCAGTACTTC.

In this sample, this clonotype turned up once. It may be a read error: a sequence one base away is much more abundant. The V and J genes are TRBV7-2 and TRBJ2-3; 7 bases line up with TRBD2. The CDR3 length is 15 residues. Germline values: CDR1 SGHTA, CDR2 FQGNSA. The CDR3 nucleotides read TGTGCCAGCAGCTTCGGGGGAGGGATGGCAGATACGCACTATTTT. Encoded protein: CASSFGGGMADTHYF. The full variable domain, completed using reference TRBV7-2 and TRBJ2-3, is GAGVSQSPSNKVTEKGKDVELRCDPISGHTALYWYRQSLGQGLEFLIYFQGNSAPDKSGLPSDRFSAERTGGSVSTLTIQRTQQEDSAVYLCASSFGGGMADTHYFGPGTRLTVL.

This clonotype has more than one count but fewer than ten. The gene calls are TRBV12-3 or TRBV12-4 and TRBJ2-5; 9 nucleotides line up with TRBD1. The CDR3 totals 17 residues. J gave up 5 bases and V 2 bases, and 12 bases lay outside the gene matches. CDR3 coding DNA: TGTGCCAGCAGTTTACTTCTCTCCGGGACAGGGATCGAGACCCAGTACTTC. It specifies CASSLLLSGTGIETQYF.

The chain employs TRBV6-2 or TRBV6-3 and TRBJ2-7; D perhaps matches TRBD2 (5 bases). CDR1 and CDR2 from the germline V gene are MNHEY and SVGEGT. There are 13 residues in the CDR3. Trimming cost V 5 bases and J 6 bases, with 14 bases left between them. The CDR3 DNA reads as TGTGCCAGCAGTGAGCCAACTAGAGCCGAGCAGTACTTC. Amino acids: CASSEPTRAEQYF.

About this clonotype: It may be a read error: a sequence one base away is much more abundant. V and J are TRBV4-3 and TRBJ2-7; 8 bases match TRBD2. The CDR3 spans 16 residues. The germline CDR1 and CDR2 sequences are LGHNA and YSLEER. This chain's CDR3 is CASSQGGLAGSYGQYF. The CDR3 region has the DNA TGCGCCAGCAGCCAGGGAGGACTAGCCGGCTCCTACGGGCAGTACTTC.

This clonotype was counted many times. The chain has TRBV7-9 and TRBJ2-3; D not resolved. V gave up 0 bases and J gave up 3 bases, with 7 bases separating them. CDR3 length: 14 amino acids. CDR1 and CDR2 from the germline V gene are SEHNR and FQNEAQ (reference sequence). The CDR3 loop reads CASSLAGWTDTQYF. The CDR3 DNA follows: TGTGCCAGCAGCTTAGCGGGGTGGACAGATACGCAGTATTTT. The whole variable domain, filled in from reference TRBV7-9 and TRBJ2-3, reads DTGVSQNPRHKITKRGQNVTFRCDPISEHNRLYWYRQTLGQGPEFLTYFQNEAQLEKSRLLSDRFSAERPKGSFSTLEIQRTEQGDSAMYLCASSLAGWTDTQYFGPGTRLTVL.

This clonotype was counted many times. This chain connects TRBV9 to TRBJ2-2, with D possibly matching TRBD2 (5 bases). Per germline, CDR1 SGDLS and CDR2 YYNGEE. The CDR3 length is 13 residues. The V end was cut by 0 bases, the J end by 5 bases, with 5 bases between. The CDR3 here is CASSVAGTGELFF. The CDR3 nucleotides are TGTGCCAGCAGCGTAGCGGGGACCGGGGAGCTGTTTTTT.

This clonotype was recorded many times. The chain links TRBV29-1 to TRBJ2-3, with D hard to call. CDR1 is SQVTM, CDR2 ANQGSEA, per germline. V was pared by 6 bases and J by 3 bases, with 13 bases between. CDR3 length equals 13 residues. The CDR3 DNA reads TGCAGCGTCACCGGACCTTGGACAGATACGCAGTATTTT. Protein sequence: CSVTGPWTDTQYF.

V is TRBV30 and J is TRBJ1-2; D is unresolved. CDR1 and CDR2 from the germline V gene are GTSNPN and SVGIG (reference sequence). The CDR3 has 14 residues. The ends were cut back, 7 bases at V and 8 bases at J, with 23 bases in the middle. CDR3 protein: CALPGPASVGGYTF. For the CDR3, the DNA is TGTGCCTTACCGGGCCCTGCTTCCGTAGGGGGCTACACCTTC.

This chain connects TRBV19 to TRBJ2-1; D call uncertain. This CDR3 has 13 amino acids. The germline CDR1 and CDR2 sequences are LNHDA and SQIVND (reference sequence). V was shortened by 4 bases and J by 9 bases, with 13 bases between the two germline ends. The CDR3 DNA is TGTGCCAGTAGTACCCCAGGAGCTGCTGAGCAGTTCTTC. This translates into CASSTPGAAEQFF.

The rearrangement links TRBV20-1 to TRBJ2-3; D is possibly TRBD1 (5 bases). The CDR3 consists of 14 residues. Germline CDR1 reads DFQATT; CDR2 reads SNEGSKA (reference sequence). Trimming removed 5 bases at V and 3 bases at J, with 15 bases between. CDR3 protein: CSASRVWGTDTQYF. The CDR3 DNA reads TGCAGTGCTTCCAGGGTTTGGGGTACAGATACGCAGTATTTT.

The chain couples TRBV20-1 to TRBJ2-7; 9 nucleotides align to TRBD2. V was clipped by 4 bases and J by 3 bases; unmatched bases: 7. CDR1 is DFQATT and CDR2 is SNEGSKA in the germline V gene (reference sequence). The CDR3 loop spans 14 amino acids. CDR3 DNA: TGCAGTGCTAAGTCTAGCGGGGCCCTCTACGAGCAGTACTTC. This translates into CSAKSSGALYEQYF.

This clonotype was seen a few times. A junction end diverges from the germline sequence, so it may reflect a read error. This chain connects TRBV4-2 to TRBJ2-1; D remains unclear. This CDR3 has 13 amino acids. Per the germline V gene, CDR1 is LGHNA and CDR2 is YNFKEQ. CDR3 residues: CASSQDWREERVF. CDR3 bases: TGTGCCAGCAGCCAAGATTGGCGAGAGGAACGGGTCTTC.

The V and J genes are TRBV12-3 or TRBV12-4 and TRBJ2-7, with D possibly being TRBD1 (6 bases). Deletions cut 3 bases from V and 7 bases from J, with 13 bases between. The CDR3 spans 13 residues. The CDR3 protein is CASSFVGGEEQYF. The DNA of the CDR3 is TGTGCCAGCAGTTTCGTTGGGGGCGAGGAGCAGTACTTC.

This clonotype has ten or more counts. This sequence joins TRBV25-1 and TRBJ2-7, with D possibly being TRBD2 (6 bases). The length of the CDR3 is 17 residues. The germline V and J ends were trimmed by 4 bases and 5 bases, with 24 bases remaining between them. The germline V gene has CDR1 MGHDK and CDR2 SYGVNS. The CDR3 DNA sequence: TGTGCCAGCAGTGGCCCTTACCGGGACTTAGCCCCCGACGAGCAGTACTTC. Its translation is CASSGPYRDLAPDEQYF.

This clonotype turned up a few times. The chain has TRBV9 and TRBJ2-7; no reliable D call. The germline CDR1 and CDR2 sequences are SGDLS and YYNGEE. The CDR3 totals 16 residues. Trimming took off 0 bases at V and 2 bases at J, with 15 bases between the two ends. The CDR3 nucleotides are TGTGCCAGCAGCGTAGCGGCTGGCCAGAACACCTACGAGCAGTACTTC. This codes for CASSVAAGQNTYEQYF. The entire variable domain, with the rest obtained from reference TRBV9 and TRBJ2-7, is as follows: DSGVTQTPKHLITATGQRVTLRCSPRSGDLSVYWYQQSLDQGLQFLIQYYNGEERAKGNILERFSAQQFPDLHSELNLSSLELGDSALYFCASSVAAGQNTYEQYFGPGTRLTVT.

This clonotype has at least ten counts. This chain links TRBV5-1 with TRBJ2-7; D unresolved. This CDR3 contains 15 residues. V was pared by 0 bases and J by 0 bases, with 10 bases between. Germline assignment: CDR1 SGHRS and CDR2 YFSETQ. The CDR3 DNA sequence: TGCGCCAGCAGCTTGGTAGAGTCGGGCTCCTACGAGCAGTACTTC. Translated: CASSLVESGSYEQYF. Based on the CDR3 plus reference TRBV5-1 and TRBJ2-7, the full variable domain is KAGVTQTPRYLIKTRGQQVTLSCSPISGHRSVSWYQQTPGQGLQFLFEYFSETQRNKGNFPGRFSGRQFSNSRSEMNVSTLELGDSALYLCASSLVESGSYEQYFGPGTRLTVT.

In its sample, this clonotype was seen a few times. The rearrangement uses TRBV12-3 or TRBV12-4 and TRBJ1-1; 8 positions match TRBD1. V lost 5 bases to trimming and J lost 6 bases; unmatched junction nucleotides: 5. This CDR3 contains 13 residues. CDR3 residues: CASSRGQGAEAFF. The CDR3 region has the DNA TGTGCCAGCAGTCGCGGACAGGGCGCTGAAGCTTTCTTT.

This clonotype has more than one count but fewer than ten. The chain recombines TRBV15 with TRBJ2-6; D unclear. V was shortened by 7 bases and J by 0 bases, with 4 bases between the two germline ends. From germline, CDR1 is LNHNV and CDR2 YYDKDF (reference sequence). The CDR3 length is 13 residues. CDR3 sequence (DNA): TGTGCCACCATCGGCTCTGGGGCCAACGTCCTGACTTTC. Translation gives CATIGSGANVLTF.

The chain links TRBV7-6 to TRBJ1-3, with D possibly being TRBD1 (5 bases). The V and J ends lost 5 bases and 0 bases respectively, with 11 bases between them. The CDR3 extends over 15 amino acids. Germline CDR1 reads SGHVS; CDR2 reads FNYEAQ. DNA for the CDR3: TGTGCCAGCAGCGGAGGGGTTCTCTCTGGAAACACCATATATTTT. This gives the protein CASSGGVLSGNTIYF. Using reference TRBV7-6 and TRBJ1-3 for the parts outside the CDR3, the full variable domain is GAGVSQSPRYKVTKRGQDVALRCDPISGHVSLYWYRQALGQGPEFLTYFNYEAQQDKSGLPNDRFSAERPEGSISTLTIQRTEQRDSAMYRCASSGGVLSGNTIYFGEGSWLTVV.

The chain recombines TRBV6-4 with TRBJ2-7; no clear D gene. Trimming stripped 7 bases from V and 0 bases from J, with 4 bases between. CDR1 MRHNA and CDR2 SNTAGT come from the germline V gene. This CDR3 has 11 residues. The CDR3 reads CASTHSYEQYV. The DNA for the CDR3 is TGTGCCAGCACCCACTCCTACGAGCAGTACGTC.